One and the same sample provided the 24 T cell receptor beta chains below, sequenced in a study of T-cell memory formation after mild COVID-19. TCRdb re-called the 5' RACE reads with MiXCR, one entry per CDR3 protein. The sample consists of about 250,000 distinct CDR3 sequences, approximately 15% of them appearing once. Specimen: PBMCs or a T cell subset sorted from them (not recorded which). These receptors were obtained from an adult woman who had mild COVID-19 (a few samples of this study predate the infection). Cell type and time point are not known.

This clonotype was detected only a few times. The V gene is TRBV29-1, the J gene TRBJ2-3, with a possible D match to TRBD1 (5 bases). The V gene's germline CDR1 is SQVTM and CDR2 ANQGSEA. The ends were cut back, 2 bases at V and 10 bases at J, with 16 bases in the middle. This CDR3 spans 13 amino acids. The CDR3 DNA is TGCAGCGTTGAATGGGCAGGGTCAATGGCGCAGTATTTT. Translation: CSVEWAGSMAQYF.

Written as DNA, the CDR3 is TGTGCCTGGATGTCAAACATGAACACTGAAGCTTTCTTT. Its translation: CAWMSNMNTEAFF. The chain couples TRBV30 to TRBJ1-1; D uncertain. V lost 4 bases and J 0 bases, leaving 9 bases between the germline ends. The length of the CDR3 is 13 residues. Per germline, CDR1 GTSNPN and CDR2 SVGIG (reference sequence).

The chain employs TRBV7-8 and TRBJ1-2, with D unresolved. V shed 4 bases and J shed 4 bases, with 13 bases lying between them. The CDR3 covers 14 residues. Germline CDR1 reads SGHVS; CDR2 reads FQNEAQ. The CDR3 sequence: CASSSKTDSYGYTF. In DNA form, the CDR3 reads TGTGCCAGCAGCTCGAAGACGGATTCCTATGGCTACACCTTC.

This clonotype has just a few counts. The V gene is TRBV9, the J gene TRBJ2-1; no firm D call. V shed 3 bases and J shed 9 bases, with 22 bases lying between them. CDR3 size: 16 residues. Germline-derived CDR1 and CDR2 are SGDLS and YYNGEE. CDR3 amino acids: CASSARVGVFMGEQFF. For the CDR3, the DNA is TGTGCCAGCAGCGCCCGAGTGGGCGTCTTTATGGGTGAGCAGTTCTTC. The whole variable domain, filled in from reference TRBV9 and TRBJ2-1, reads DSGVTQTPKHLITATGQRVTLRCSPRSGDLSVYWYQQSLDQGLQFLIQYYNGEERAKGNILERFSAQQFPDLHSELNLSSLELGDSALYFCASSARVGVFMGEQFFGPGTRLTVL.

This clonotype was seen a few times. This chain connects TRBV7-2 to TRBJ2-1; D unclear. The CDR3 contains 20 residues. Germline assignment: CDR1 SGHTA and CDR2 FQGNSA. V dropped 2 bases and J dropped 0 bases, with 23 bases sitting between them. The CDR3 DNA sequence: TGTGCCAGCAGCTTACGGCTAGGCTATTCCCCCCCTAGCTCCTACAATGAGCAGTTCTTC. It translates to CASSLRLGYSPPSSYNEQFF.

In this sample, this clonotype turned up a few times. The chain couples TRBV29-1 to TRBJ2-4; TRBD2 matches 10 bases. Germline lookup yields CDR1 SQVTM and CDR2 ANQGSEA. Trimming at V came to 7 bases and at J to 3 bases, leaving 3 bases not matched to a gene. CDR3 size: 13 residues. This CDR3 is CSGTSGDKNIQYF. For the CDR3, the DNA is TGCAGCGGAACTAGCGGGGACAAAAACATTCAGTACTTC.

This clonotype has more than one count but fewer than ten. The chain recombines TRBV10-3 with TRBJ2-4, with 10 bases fitting TRBD1. J was trimmed by 4 bases and V by 0 bases; bases with no gene match: 3. This CDR3 contains 16 residues. In germline, CDR1 is ENHRY, CDR2 SYGVKD. The CDR3 bases are TGTGCCATCAGTGAGTCCCTGGGACAGGGGAAAAACATTCAGTACTTC. Translation: CAISESLGQGKNIQYF.

This clonotype was observed a few times. The genes are TRBV25-1 and TRBJ1-5; no clear D gene. Trimming took 3 bases from V and 5 from J, leaving 8 bases between them. The CDR3 extends over 13 amino acids. Germline V gene data show CDR1 as MGHDK and CDR2 as SYGVNS. The CDR3 protein is CASSDGRYQPQHF. The CDR3 DNA reads as TGTGCCAGCAGTGATGGACGTTATCAGCCCCAGCATTTT. The whole variable domain, remainder taken from reference TRBV25-1 and TRBJ1-5, is EADIYQTPRYLVIGTGKKITLECSQTMGHDKMYWYQQDPGMELHLIHYSYGVNSTEKGDLSSESTVSRIRTEHFPLTLESARPSHTSQYLCASSDGRYQPQHFGDGTRLSIL.

The J gene is TRBJ2-1, the V gene TRBV2, with TRBD1 matching 7 bases. J gave up 10 bases and V 5 bases, and 8 bases lay outside the gene matches. The germline V gene has CDR1 SNHLY and CDR2 FYNNEI. The CDR3 has 13 residues. The CDR3 bases are TGTGCCAGCAGTTCCGACAGGGTGGGCGAGCAGTTCTTC. Protein: CASSSDRVGEQFF.

Concerning this clonotype: Sequence at one end of the junction differs from germline and may be a read error. The chain links TRBV11-2 to TRBJ1-1, with 7 bases fitting TRBD1. The CDR3 is made up of 14 amino acids. Germline V gene data show CDR1 as SGHAT and CDR2 as FQNNGV. The CDR3 region is CASSSDRVKTEAFF. DNA for the CDR3: TGTGCCAGCAGCTCAGACAGGGTGAAAACTGAAGCTTTCTTT.

This clonotype occurred a few times. The V gene is TRBV12-3 or TRBV12-4, the J gene TRBJ2-7, with 8 bases aligning to TRBD2. V lost 6 bases, J lost 1 base, and 11 bases stayed unmatched. This CDR3 region has 16 residues. CDR3 DNA sequence: TGTGCCAGCAGCCCGGGAGAGGAGCGGGGGTCCTACGAGCAGTACTTC. It translates to CASSPGEERGSYEQYF.

The chain employs TRBV20-1 and TRBJ1-2, with D unclear. V was cut by 2 bases and J by 0 bases, with 13 bases left in between. The CDR3 sequence is 15 residues long. Per the germline V gene, CDR1 is DFQATT and CDR2 is SNEGSKA (reference sequence). The CDR3 bases are TGCAGTGCTAGAAATCCTGGTACCGCTAACTATGGCTACACCTTC. It yields the protein CSARNPGTANYGYTF.

This clonotype was counted between two and nine times. The V call is TRBV7-2, the J call TRBJ1-6; the D is unclear. The CDR3 is made up of 16 amino acids. Germline-derived CDR1 and CDR2 are SGHTA and FQGNSA. The germline V and J ends were trimmed by 0 bases and 9 bases, with 15 bases remaining between them. This chain's CDR3 is CASSLASPAGGSPLHF. The CDR3 DNA follows: TGTGCCAGCAGCTTAGCGTCCCCCGCCGGTGGTTCACCCCTCCACTTT.

The chain carries TRBV4-1 and TRBJ1-5; possible D gene TRBD1, 5 bases. Between the trimmed V and J ends, which lost 6 bases and 3 bases, there was a span of 9 bases. CDR3 size: 13 residues. Germline V gene lookup returns CDR1 MGHRA and CDR2 YSYEKL. As DNA, the CDR3 is TGCGCCAGCAGACAGGATTTCAATCAGCCCCAGCATTTT. Translated: CASRQDFNQPQHF.

This clonotype was picked up a small number of times. V is TRBV5-5 and J is TRBJ2-7; 9 bases line up with TRBD1. CDR3 length: 14 amino acids. The J segment lost 4 bases and the V segment lost 5 bases, leaving 7 bases of the junction unmatched. CDR1 is SGHKS, CDR2 YYEKEE, per germline (reference sequence). CDR3 amino acids: CASRPGTGLYEQYF. For the CDR3, the DNA is TGTGCCAGCAGGCCCGGGACAGGGTTGTACGAGCAGTACTTC.

The genes are TRBV2 and TRBJ1-4; possible D gene TRBD1, 5 bases. The V and J ends lost 5 bases and 7 bases respectively, with 14 bases between them. This CDR3 is 14 amino acids long. Germline V CDR1 and CDR2: SNHLY, FYNNEI. CDR3 nucleotide sequence: TGTGCCAGCAGTCCCGGGCAAAGGGGTGAAAAACTGTTTTTT. Protein: CASSPGQRGEKLFF.

The V gene is TRBV3-1, the J gene TRBJ2-1; 8 nucleotides align to TRBD2. This CDR3 contains 16 residues. Germline assignment: CDR1 LGHDT and CDR2 YNNKEL (reference sequence). Losses at the gene ends were 3 bases for V and 6 bases for J; bases not matched to a gene: 10. CDR3 region: CASSHRGGGSGNEQFF. The CDR3 DNA is TGTGCCAGCAGCCACCGGGGGGGCGGGAGCGGCAATGAGCAGTTCTTC.

This clonotype came up a few times. The V and J genes are TRBV7-2 and TRBJ1-2, with D tentatively TRBD1 (5 bases). V was trimmed by 0 bases and J by 6 bases, leaving 14 bases between them. This CDR3 contains 15 residues. Germline V gives CDR1 SGHTA, CDR2 FQGNSA. CDR3 in amino acids: CASSLAFGGVDGYTF. The CDR3 DNA sequence: TGTGCCAGCAGCTTAGCGTTCGGGGGGGTGGATGGCTACACCTTC.

This clonotype occurred a few times. The chain has TRBV4-1 and TRBJ2-5; perhaps TRBD2 as D (7 bases). V lost 1 base and J 5 bases, leaving 20 bases between the germline ends. Germline V gene lookup returns CDR1 MGHRA and CDR2 YSYEKL. This CDR3 contains 17 residues. DNA for the CDR3: TGCGCCAGCAGCCAAGTCGGCGGGGGCGGGGGTCGGGAGACCCAGTACTTC. Translation: CASSQVGGGGGRETQYF.

In DNA, the CDR3 is TGTGCCAGCAGCCTACAACAACTGGGTGAAGCTTTCTTT. It yields the protein CASSLQQLGEAFF. The genes are TRBV11-2 and TRBJ1-1; no clear D. CDR3 length: 13 amino acids. Germline V lookup: CDR1 SGHAT, CDR2 FQNNGV. The germline V and J ends were trimmed by 5 bases and 7 bases, with 14 bases remaining between them.

This clonotype was counted a few times. The rearrangement links TRBV15 to TRBJ2-5; D gene ambiguous. Trimming took 0 bases from V and 1 from J, leaving 3 bases between them. The germline gives CDR1 LNHNV, CDR2 YYDKDF (reference sequence). CDR3 length: 13 amino acids. CDR3 nucleotides: TGTGCCACCAGCAGAGATCCCCAAGAGACCCAGTACTTC. It is translated as CATSRDPQETQYF.

This clonotype was seen a handful of times. The chain employs TRBV7-8 and TRBJ1-2; 8 bases agree with TRBD1. V lost 4 bases, J lost 2 bases, and 3 bases stayed unmatched. The length of the CDR3 is 14 residues. Germline V gene data show CDR1 as SGHVS and CDR2 as FQNEAQ. The CDR3 DNA reads TGTGCCAGCAGCTCCTGGACAGGGAACTATGGCTACACCTTC. Its protein product is CASSSWTGNYGYTF.

The table lists this clonotype with many counts. The rearrangement links TRBV18 to TRBJ2-5, with 7 bases aligning to TRBD1. The CDR3 runs to 13 residues. Looked up from germline, CDR1 is KGHSH and CDR2 is LQKENI. After removal of 4 bases from V and 3 bases from J, the junction contained 2 bases not matched to a gene. The CDR3 here is CASSRGTEETQYF. The CDR3 DNA reads TGTGCCAGCTCACGTGGGACAGAAGAGACCCAGTACTTC.

J is TRBJ2-3 and V is TRBV5-1, with 7 bases matching TRBD2. CDR3 size: 17 residues. V shed 1 base, J shed 3 bases, and the junction held 11 bases outside the gene matches. Germline-derived CDR1 and CDR2 are SGHRS and YFSETQ. CDR3 in DNA: TGCGCCAGCAGCTTGCGGGTTTCGGGAGGAAGGACAGATACGCAGTATTTT. It is translated as CASSLRVSGGRTDTQYF.